What follows are 18 T cell receptor beta chains derived from one specimen sequenced in a study of blood T cell repertoires in COVID-19. Assay used: immunoSEQ multiplex PCR; TCRdb lists only in-frame clones, some missing. The profile shows 150,000 to 200,000 clones, around 84% of them singletons. The sample comprised PBMCs or T cells enriched from blood (not recorded which). The receptors come from a woman in her twenties or thirties who had been exposed to COVID-19.

The V and J genes are TRBV7-8 and TRBJ2-2; perhaps TRBD1 as D (6 bases). The CDR3 is 16 amino acids. Trimming pared 2 bases from V and 6 bases from J, leaving 16 bases between. Germline loops: CDR1 SGHVS, CDR2 FQNEAQ. In DNA form, the CDR3 reads TGTGCCAGCAGCTTAATGTATGGGCAGGGGTCCGGGGAGCTGTTTTTT. It is translated as CASSLMYGQGSGELFF.

The chain recombines TRBV24-1 with TRBJ2-2; the D gene is possibly TRBD2 (5 bases). With 1 base removed from V and 5 bases from J, the gap between germline ends came to 13 bases. The germline V gene encodes CDR1 KGHDR and CDR2 SFDVKD. The CDR3 has 16 residues. The CDR3 spells CATSDFKGRGTGELFF. CDR3 bases: TGTGCCACCAGTGATTTTAAGGGTAGAGGGACCGGGGAGCTGTTTTTT.

The count of this clone is one. The CDR3 loop is CASSSQQETQYF. The CDR3 nucleotides are TGTGCCAGCAGCTCCCAGCAAGAGACCCAGTACTTC. The chain is built from TRBV7-9 and TRBJ2-5; D unclear. Per germline, CDR1 SEHNR and CDR2 FQNEAQ (reference sequence). V gave up 4 bases and J gave up 2 bases, with 5 bases separating them. The CDR3 extends over 12 amino acids.

The V call is TRBV4-2, the J call TRBJ2-2; 10 bases fit TRBD2. The germline gives CDR1 LGHNA, CDR2 YNFKEQ. With V trimmed by 0 bases and J by 4 bases, 8 bases remained unmatched. The CDR3 extends over 18 amino acids. CDR3 bases: TGTGCCAGCAGCCAAGATGGAGCGGGGACTAGCGTCACCGGGGAGCTGTTTTTT. It is translated as CASSQDGAGTSVTGELFF.

The rearrangement joins TRBV4-1 to TRBJ1-3; D gene uncertain. This CDR3 region has 20 residues. CDR1 and CDR2 (germline): MGHRA, YSYEKL. The ends were cut back, 4 bases at V and 0 bases at J, with 25 bases in the middle. CDR3 DNA: TGCGCCAGCAGCCTGACTCGGGGTCCTACGAGCGTAGACTCTGGAAACACCATATATTTT. This translates into CASSLTRGPTSVDSGNTIYF.

The CDR3 region has the DNA TGTGCCAGCAGCTACGGGGACAGGTCGGGAAATGAGCAGTTCTTC. This sequence encodes CASSYGDRSGNEQFF. The V and J genes are TRBV11-2 and TRBJ2-1, with 8 bases lining up with TRBD1. The CDR3 covers 15 residues. After removal of 4 bases from V and 7 bases from J, the junction contained 9 bases not matched to a gene. Germline V gene lookup returns CDR1 SGHAT and CDR2 FQNNGV.

The rearrangement uses TRBV21-1 and TRBJ1-5; TRBD1, the D gene given by the table, was not confirmed from the DNA. TRBV21-1 is a pseudogene locus. The CDR3 runs 16 residues. The CDR3 here is CASSRTDDGYDQPQHF. The CDR3, as DNA: TGTGCCAGCAGTCGGACAGACGATGGTTACGATCAGCCCCAGCATTTT.

The chain is built from TRBV4-3 and TRBJ1-1; maybe TRBD1 (6 bases). The germline V gene encodes CDR1 LGHNA and CDR2 YSLEER. Between the trimmed V and J ends, which lost 6 bases and 7 bases, there was a span of 15 bases. This CDR3 comprises 13 residues. For the CDR3, the DNA is TGCGCCAGCAGTCTTAGAGGGGGTAGTGAAGCTTTCTTT. Translated, it gives CASSLRGGSEAFF.

This clone occurred once. V and J are TRBV6-5 and TRBJ2-1; 9 nucleotides align to TRBD1. V lost 4 bases to trimming and J lost 8 bases; unmatched junction nucleotides: 3. The CDR3 has 13 residues. CDR1 and CDR2 from the germline V gene are MNHEY and SVGAGI. The CDR3 DNA follows: TGTGCCAGCAGTTCTTGGACAGGGGATGAGCAGTTCTTC. This gives the protein CASSSWTGDEQFF.

This chain uses TRBV18 with TRBJ1-5; D perhaps matches TRBD1 (6 bases). Germline V gives CDR1 KGHSH, CDR2 LQKENI. With 1 base removed from V and 9 bases from J, the gap between germline ends came to 13 bases. This CDR3 is 14 amino acids long. The CDR3 region has the DNA TGTGCCAGCTCACCACTGACAGGTCCGGGGCCCCAGCATTTT. Amino acid sequence: CASSPLTGPGPQHF.

The chain recombines TRBV7-2 with TRBJ1-2, with 10 bases aligning to TRBD1. CDR3 length: 17 amino acids. Germline trimming cut 3 bases from V and 2 bases from J; bases unmatched to any gene: 9. Germline V gives CDR1 SGHTA, CDR2 FQGNSA. The CDR3 bases are TGTGCCAGCAGCTTGACAGGGGGCGAAGGGGGAAACTATGGCTACACCTTC. This translates into CASSLTGGEGGNYGYTF.

V gene TRBV6-5 combines with J gene TRBJ2-5, with D possibly TRBD2 on 6 matching bases. CDR3 length: 15 residues. Looked up from germline, CDR1 is MNHEY and CDR2 is SVGAGI. The ends were cut back, 2 bases at V and 4 bases at J, with 14 bases in the middle. CDR3 loop: CASSYVRGIRETQYF. CDR3 nucleotide sequence: TGTGCCAGCAGTTACGTTCGGGGGATTCGAGAGACCCAGTACTTC.

This clone was recorded once. V and J are TRBV6-5 and TRBJ2-3; D gene ambiguous. This CDR3 region has 13 residues. Trimming left V 2 bases short and J 4 bases short, with 7 bases between. Germline V lookup: CDR1 MNHEY, CDR2 SVGAGI. This CDR3 reads CASSYRDSDTQYF. The CDR3 DNA reads as TGTGCCAGCAGTTACCGAGATTCAGATACGCAGTATTTT.

The chain has TRBV11-2 and TRBJ1-5; perhaps TRBD1 as D (6 bases). This CDR3 region has 16 residues. CDR1 and CDR2 (germline): SGHAT, FQNNGV. Trimming stripped 3 bases from V and 0 bases from J, with 12 bases between. The CDR3 DNA reads as TGTGCCAGCAGCTTGGGACGACAGGTTAGCAATCAGCCCCAGCATTTT. Translated, it gives CASSLGRQVSNQPQHF. Drawing the rest from reference TRBV11-2 and TRBJ1-5, the complete variable domain is EAGVAQSPRYKIIEKRQSVAFWCNPISGHATLYWYQQILGQGPKLLIQFQNNGVVDDSQLPKDRFSAERLKGVDSTLKIQPAKLEDSAVYLCASSLGRQVSNQPQHFGDGTRLSIL.

The chain uses TRBV7-8 and TRBJ2-1; TRBD2 matches 15 bases. The trim removed 1 base at V and 0 bases at J, leaving 10 bases unmatched. CDR1 is SGHVS, CDR2 FQNEAQ, per germline. The CDR3 spans 21 residues. The CDR3 loop is CASSLVPGTSGGRSSYNEQFF. The DNA of the CDR3 is TGTGCCAGCAGCTTAGTCCCTGGGACTAGCGGGGGGCGGAGCTCCTACAATGAGCAGTTCTTC.

The gene calls are TRBV5-1 and TRBJ1-1, with 7 bases fitting TRBD1. The V gene's germline CDR1 is SGHRS and CDR2 YFSETQ. CDR3 length: 14 amino acids. V dropped 5 bases and J dropped 11; count of bases not matched to a gene: 15. For the CDR3, the DNA is TGCGCCAGCAGTCCTACTACGGGGGACAGTAGTGCTTTCTTT. Residues: CASSPTTGDSSAFF.

The rearrangement uses TRBV18 and TRBJ2-5; TRBD1 aligns across 7 bases. CDR3 length equals 14 residues. Germline V CDR1 and CDR2: KGHSH, LQKENI. J lost 2 bases, V lost 3 bases, and 3 bases had no gene match. The CDR3 region is CASSPPGQQETQYF. CDR3 nucleotides: TGTGCCAGCTCACCGCCGGGACAGCAAGAGACCCAGTACTTC.

The chain employs TRBV7-9 and TRBJ2-3, with 9 positions matching TRBD1. Germline CDR1 SEHNR, CDR2 FQNEAQ (reference sequence). The junction had 6 bases not matched to a gene; V was cut back by 5 bases and J by 6 bases. This CDR3 is 14 amino acids long. The CDR3 bases are TGTGCCAGCAGCCGGGGACAGGGAAGGGATACGCAGTATTTT. Translated: CASSRGQGRDTQYF.